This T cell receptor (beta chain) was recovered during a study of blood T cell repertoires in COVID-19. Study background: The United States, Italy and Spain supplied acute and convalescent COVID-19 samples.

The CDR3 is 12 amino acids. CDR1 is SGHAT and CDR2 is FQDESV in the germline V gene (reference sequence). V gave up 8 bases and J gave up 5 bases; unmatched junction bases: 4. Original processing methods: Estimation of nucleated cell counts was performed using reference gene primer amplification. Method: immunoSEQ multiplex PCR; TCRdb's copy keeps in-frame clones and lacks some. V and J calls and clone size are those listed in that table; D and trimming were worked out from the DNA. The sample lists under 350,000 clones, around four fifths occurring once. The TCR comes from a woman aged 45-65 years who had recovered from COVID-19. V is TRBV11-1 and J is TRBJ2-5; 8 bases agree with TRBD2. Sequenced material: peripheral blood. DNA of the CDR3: TGTGCCAGCCGGCGGGAGGAGGAGACCCAGTACTTC. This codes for CASRREEETQYF.